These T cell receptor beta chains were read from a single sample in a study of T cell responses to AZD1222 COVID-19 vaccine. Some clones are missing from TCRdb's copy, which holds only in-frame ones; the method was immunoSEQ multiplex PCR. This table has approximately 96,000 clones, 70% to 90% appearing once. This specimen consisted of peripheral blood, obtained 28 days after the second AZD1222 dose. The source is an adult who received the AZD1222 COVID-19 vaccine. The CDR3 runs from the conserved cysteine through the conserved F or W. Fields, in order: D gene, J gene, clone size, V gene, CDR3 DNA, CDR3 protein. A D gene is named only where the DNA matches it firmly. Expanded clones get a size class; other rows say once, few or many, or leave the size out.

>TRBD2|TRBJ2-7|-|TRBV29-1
TGCAGCGTTGCCATAAACCGGCGGGGGGACGAGCAGTACTTC
CSVAINRRGDEQYF
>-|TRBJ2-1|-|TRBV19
TGTGCCAGTCGGTGGTTCCGTCCCGACGACAATGAGCAGTTCTTC
CASRWFRPDDNEQFF
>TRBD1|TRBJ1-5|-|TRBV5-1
TGCGCCAGCAGCCGGACAGGGCAGGATCAGCCCCAGCATTTT
CASSRTGQDQPQHF
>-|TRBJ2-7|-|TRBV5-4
TGTGCCAGCAGCCCCCCCGGGGGCTCCTACGAGCAGTACTTC
CASSPPGGSYEQYF
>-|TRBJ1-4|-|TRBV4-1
TGCGCCAGCAGACAAAATCTCGGGGCAGCAACTAATGAAAAACTGTTTTTT
CASRQNLGAATNEKLFF
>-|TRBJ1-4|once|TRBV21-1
TGTGCCAGCACCACTAGGGGGGGGGAAAATGAAAAACTGTTTTTT
CASTTRGGENEKLFF
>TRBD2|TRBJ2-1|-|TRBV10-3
TGTGCCATCAGTGGATCTTTGGGACTAGCGACTTACAATGAGCAGTTCTTC
CAISGSLGLATYNEQFF
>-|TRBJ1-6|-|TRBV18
TGTGCCAGCTCACCTGATCAGGGCGGTTATTCACCCCTCCACTTT
CASSPDQGGYSPLHF
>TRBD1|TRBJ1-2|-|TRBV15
TGTGCCACCAACCCGGACAGGGCGGGCTATGGCTACACCTTC
CATNPDRAGYGYTF
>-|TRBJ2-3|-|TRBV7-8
TGTGCCAGCAGCTTAAAGGCCCCCCCCTCGGGGGCAGATACGCAGTATTTT
CASSLKAPPSGADTQYF
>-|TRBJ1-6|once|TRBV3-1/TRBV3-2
TGTGCCAGCAGCCCGAACTCCAATTCACCCCTCCACTTT
CASSPNSNSPLHF
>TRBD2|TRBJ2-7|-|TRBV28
TGTGCCAGCAGGCTAGGGGCTAGCGGGGCGTGGTACGAGCAGTACTTC
CASRLGASGAWYEQYF
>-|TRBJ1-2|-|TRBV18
TGTGCCAGCTCACCACCGACAGAAAGCTATGGCTACACCTTC
CASSPPTESYGYTF
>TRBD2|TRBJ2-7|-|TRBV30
TGTGCCTGGACTAACCTAGCGGGGACCTACGAGCAGTACTTC
CAWTNLAGTYEQYF
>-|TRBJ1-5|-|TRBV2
TGTGCCAGCAGTGTGGACAGTAGCAATCAGCCCCAGCATTTT
CASSVDSSNQPQHF
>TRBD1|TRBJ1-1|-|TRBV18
TGTGCCAGCGTGGGGGACAGCGACGAAGCTTTCTTT
CASVGDSDEAFF
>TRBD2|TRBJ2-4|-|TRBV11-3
TGTGCCAGCAGCTTAGTTAGGCGGTCGGGCGGGAGGGCCCAAAACATTCAGTACTTC
CASSLVRRSGGRAQNIQYF
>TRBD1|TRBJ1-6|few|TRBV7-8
TGTGCCAGCAGCCAGGGGGGGGCTTGGAATTCACCCCTCCACTTT
CASSQGGAWNSPLHF
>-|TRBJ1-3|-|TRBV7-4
TGTGCCAGCAGCCTGACAAGGGGCACCATATATTTT
CASSLTRGTIYF
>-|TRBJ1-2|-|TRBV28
TGTGCCAGCAGCCCATCGGTGGGGTATGGCTACACCTTC
CASSPSVGYGYTF
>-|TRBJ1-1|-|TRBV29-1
TGCAGCGTTGAAGGACAGATGAACACTGAAGCTTTCTTT
CSVEGQMNTEAFF
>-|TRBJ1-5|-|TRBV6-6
TGTGCCGCCTACGCCCCCGGGGAAAAGGGCAATCAGCCCCAGCATTTT
CAAYAPGEKGNQPQHF
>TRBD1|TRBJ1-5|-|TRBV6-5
TGTGCCAGCAGTTCCCGGACAGGGGGGAATCAGCCCCAGCATTTT
CASSSRTGGNQPQHF
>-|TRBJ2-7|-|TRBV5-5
TGTGCCAGCAGCTTGCAAGGGCGAGTTGGGGATTACGAGCAGTACTTC
CASSLQGRVGDYEQYF
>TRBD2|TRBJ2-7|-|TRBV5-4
TGTGCCAGCAGCTTGGGGGGGACTAGCCCGGGGGCCTACGAGCAGTACTTC
CASSLGGTSPGAYEQYF
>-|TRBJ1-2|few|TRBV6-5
TGTGCCAGCACTTCTAGTCGGCAGGGTACGAGCTACACCTTC
CASTSSRQGTSYTF